These T cell receptor beta chains were read from a single sample in a study of PD-1 blockade in mismatch repair-deficient tumors. The protocol was immunoSEQ multiplex PCR, while the TCRdb copy is restricted to in-frame clones and leaves out a portion. The repertoire holds 120,000 or so clones, with about 88% as singletons. The sequences come from peripheral blood, collected 44 weeks after starting pembrolizumab. These receptors were taken from an adult with mismatch repair-deficient cancer. Each CDR3 is given without its conserved first and last residue. Not every row has a clone size; where given, it reads once, few, many or a size class.

J	V	size	CDR3
TRBJ2-3	TRBV5-1	-	ASSLDPRGTDTQY
TRBJ2-1	TRBV7-9	-	ASSWTSGYLISYNEQF
TRBJ1-4	TRBV4-1	-	ASSQPGARAEKLF
TRBJ1-1	TRBV4-1	-	ASSQSTGDMNTEAF
TRBJ1-2	TRBV12-2	-	ASRLTLNYGYT
TRBJ2-1	TRBV30	-	AWSGLGANEQF
TRBJ2-7	TRBV27	-	ASSRGTGSYEQY
TRBJ2-7	TRBV27	-	ASSLLGLGYEQY
TRBJ2-1	TRBV5-1	-	ASSLGQGSYNEQF
TRBJ2-2	TRBV4-3	once	ASSQDFRSRGQGANTGELF
TRBJ1-2	TRBV6-1	once	ASSEGLSAARYGYT
TRBJ2-1	TRBV30	-	AWSPGGYIEQF
TRBJ2-1	TRBV5-1	-	ASSLSFHEQF
TRBJ2-3	TRBV12-5	-	ASGFSGLAGGKTDTQY
TRBJ2-7	TRBV11-2	-	ASSLSAGNYEQY
TRBJ2-3	TRBV4-2	-	ASSQDSGRSDTQY
TRBJ2-7	TRBV6-7	-	ASSEDGSVYEQY
TRBJ2-2	TRBV6-5	-	ASSSGLGNTGELF
TRBJ1-5	TRBV21-1	-	ASSKEETGEDQPQH
TRBJ2-7	TRBV7-9	-	ASSSLLFPRRLFQ
TRBJ2-3	TRBV10-3	-	ATSGERWTDTQY
TRBJ2-1	TRBV27	few	ASSSLSSYNEQF
TRBJ1-2	TRBV6-5	-	ASSYGGQGIRVGYT
TRBJ2-7	TRBV7-9	-	ASSLDGLAGVGGAEQY
TRBJ2-5	TRBV28	-	ASSFRETQY
TRBJ2-7	TRBV29-1	-	SVIWTSGIYEQY
TRBJ2-7	TRBV4-3	-	ASSQDHRGRGYEQY
TRBJ1-1	TRBV19	-	ASSINRANTEAF
TRBJ2-7	TRBV11-2	-	ASSRGLGDEQY
TRBJ2-1	TRBV2	-	ASSKGLAGNNEQF
TRBJ2-3	TRBV11-2	-	ASSLGPGADTQY
TRBJ1-2	TRBV18	medium-sized	ASSPGLGFYGYT
TRBJ2-7	TRBV5-6	-	ASSSSGHEQY
TRBJ1-2	TRBV6-5	once	ASSSPIRSNYGYT
TRBJ2-1	TRBV27	-	ASSSTSNYEQF
TRBJ2-7	TRBV5-4	-	ASSLAASGRVSYEQY
TRBJ2-4	TRBV7-2	-	ASSLRGGETNIQY
TRBJ1-2	TRBV21-1	-	ASIEGIYGYT
TRBJ1-1	TRBV19	-	ASSIAGGYTEAF
TRBJ2-3	TRBV18	-	ASSPGQGNTDTQY
TRBJ1-1	TRBV6-5	-	ASSYGPGSGTEAF
TRBJ2-3	TRBV2	-	ASSEGTLGLAGTDTQY
TRBJ1-4	TRBV11-2	once	ASSSGTQWTNEKLF
TRBJ1-3	TRBV5-1	-	ASRRDSGNTIY